Listed below are T cell receptor beta chains from one sample, sequenced in a study of T-cell reconstitution after alpha-beta-depleted transplantation in children. TCRdb independently ran MiXCR on the PCR reads; one entry per CDR3 protein. The sample comprises 45,000 or so distinct CDR3 sequences, roughly 50% of which are singletons, and 35% to 40% rests with the top ten. This sample comprised peripheral blood, obtained before TCRalphabeta/CD19-depleted stem cell transplant. These receptors were collected from a boy in the first two years of life with SCID, due to receive a stem cell transplant. CDR3s include the opening cysteine and the closing phenylalanine or tryptophan. D genes are given only for firm matches. Only some rows state a clone size, as once, few, many or a class for expanded clones.

V gene	clone size	CDR3 length	D gene	J gene	CDR3 protein	CDR3 DNA
TRBV7-9	few	14	.	TRBJ2-5	CASSLGTGRETQYF	TGTGCCAGCAGCTTAGGTACAGGCCGAGAGACCCAGTACTTC
TRBV5-4	.	15	.	TRBJ1-4	CASSSGPATNEKLFF	TGTGCCAGCAGCTCAGGACCTGCAACTAATGAAAAACTGTTTTTT
TRBV12-3/TRBV12-4	.	13	TRBD1	TRBJ1-2	CASSPRTGLGYTF	TGTGCCAGCAGTCCCCGGACAGGGCTTGGCTACACCTTC
TRBV6-2/TRBV6-3	.	17	.	TRBJ2-2	CASSYSRVPTRTGELFF	TGTGCCAGCAGTTACTCGAGAGTTCCAACTAGAACCGGGGAGCTGTTTTTT
TRBV3-1	few	13	.	TRBJ1-1	CASSQVVEMEAFF	TGTGCCAGCAGCCAAGTTGTTGAGATGGAAGCTTTCTTT
TRBV9	.	17	TRBD2	TRBJ2-3	CASSVGVLAGGTDTQYF	TGTGCCAGCAGCGTAGGGGTCCTAGCGGGGGGCACAGATACGCAGTATTTT
TRBV5-1	few	16	TRBD1	TRBJ2-5	CASSDVDRDLRETQYF	TGCGCCAGCAGCGATGTCGACAGGGATCTACGGGAGACCCAGTACTTC
TRBV7-6	few	16	.	TRBJ2-1	CASSLRGQRTYNEQFF	TGTGCCAGCAGCCTCCGCGGACAGCGGACCTACAATGAGCAGTTCTTC
TRBV6-5	.	15	.	TRBJ1-1	CASSYSKGMNTEAFF	TGTGCCAGCAGTTACTCGAAGGGGATGAACACTGAAGCTTTCTTT
TRBV5-5	.	18	TRBD2	TRBJ2-1	CASSLGLAGGSWYNEQFF	TGTGCCAGCAGCTTGGGACTAGCGGGGGGGTCTTGGTACAATGAGCAGTTCTTC
TRBV29-1	.	14	TRBD1	TRBJ2-1	CSGSVGQGVNEQFF	TGCAGCGGTAGCGTGGGACAGGGGGTCAATGAGCAGTTCTTC
TRBV3-1	.	15	.	TRBJ1-1	CASSQGRALNTEAFF	TGTGCCAGCAGCCAAGGGAGGGCCTTGAACACTGAAGCTTTCTTT
TRBV11-2	.	19	TRBD1	TRBJ2-6	CASSSSYRGRGSGANVLTF	TGTGCCAGCAGCTCATCCTACAGGGGGCGCGGGTCTGGGGCCAACGTCCTGACTTTC
TRBV2	.	12	TRBD2	TRBJ2-1	CASRREGSEQFF	TGTGCCAGCAGGCGGGAGGGGAGTGAGCAGTTCTTC
TRBV7-2	once	14	.	TRBJ2-1	CASGQAGAVNEQFF	TGTGCCAGTGGACAGGCGGGGGCGGTCAATGAGCAGTTCTTC
TRBV15	.	15	.	TRBJ1-2	CATSRAEIESDGYTF	TGTGCCACCAGCAGAGCGGAGATCGAGTCTGATGGCTACACCTTC
TRBV10-2	few	16	TRBD2	TRBJ2-7	CASMGLAPSSSYEQYF	TGCGCCAGCATGGGACTAGCTCCATCGAGCTCCTACGAGCAGTACTTC
TRBV7-2	few	17	.	TRBJ2-5	CASSFFWALRAQETQYF	TGTGCCAGCAGCTTTTTCTGGGCCCTCCGAGCCCAAGAGACCCAGTACTTC